This TCR beta chain was recorded in a study of blood T cells in healthy people across ages. At the level of the study: Using template switching, researchers captured about one barcoded beta molecule for each two T cells.

This clonotype was counted between two and nine times. Combining a sample-barcoded 5' primer with a J-beta primer mix, a second PCR ran for about 7 to 11 cycles. Through a template-switch adaptor with 12 random nucleotides, each cDNA molecule received a tag. Each of the samples gave a minimum of 2.5 million paired-end reads that contained CDR3. Using its own MiXCR run on the 5' RACE reads, TCRdb lists one record per CDR3 protein. This sample yields hundreds of thousands of distinct CDR3 sequences, of which roughly 41% are seen a single time; 25% to 35% belongs to the top ten. Per individual sample, total RNA of at least 6 micrograms was extracted. This CDR3 is 17 amino acids long. With 2 bases removed from V and 1 base from J, the gap between germline ends came to 17 bases. Germline V CDR1 and CDR2: SGHDT, YYEEEE.

Specimen: blood. The chain carries TRBV5-6 and TRBJ2-3; D possibly uses TRBD1 or TRBD2 (5 bases each). This clonotype was obtained from a man at least 80 years old in good health. This chain's CDR3 is CASSLDTGTLGTDTQYF. Here the CDR3 DNA reads TGTGCCAGCAGCTTAGATACCGGGACCTTAGGCACAGATACGCAGTATTTT.